The 24 T cell receptor beta chains below come from one sample, sequenced in a study of blood T cell repertoires in COVID-19. The method was immunoSEQ multiplex PCR; TCRdb's version includes in-frame clones alone and lacks a portion of them. The table records 65,000 to 80,000 clones, around 90% of them present only once. The material sequenced was peripheral blood. The receptors come from a man in his fifties with active COVID-19.

This rearrangement joins TRBV5-1 to TRBJ1-2; 9 bases are a match to TRBD1. The CDR3 runs to 15 residues. Germline V gene lookup returns CDR1 SGHRS and CDR2 YFSETQ. The junction had 12 bases not matched to a gene; V was cut back by 4 bases and J by 8 bases. The CDR3 region has the DNA TGCGCCAGCAGCATCACAGGGGGCGTGAACTGGGGCTACACCTTC. Amino acids: CASSITGGVNWGYTF.

The CDR3, as DNA: TGTGCCAGCAGTCGACAGGGGGACACCGGGGAGCTGTTTTTT. It yields the protein CASSRQGDTGELFF. The V and J genes are TRBV6-5 and TRBJ2-2; TRBD1 agrees at 9 bases. This CDR3 contains 14 residues. The J segment lost 3 bases and the V segment lost 5 bases, leaving 1 base of the junction unmatched. Per the germline V gene, CDR1 is MNHEY and CDR2 is SVGAGI.

The genes are TRBV5-5 and TRBJ2-7, with D unclear. The CDR3 consists of 14 residues. Germline loops: CDR1 SGHKS, CDR2 YYEKEE (reference sequence). The germline V and J ends were trimmed by 4 bases and 5 bases, with 16 bases remaining between them. CDR3 sequence (DNA): TGTGCCAGCAGCCCCCGATGGCAGGTGAACGAGCAGTACTTC. Its translation is CASSPRWQVNEQYF.

Only one count was recorded for this clone. The chain uses TRBV5-1 and TRBJ2-1, with 10 bases fitting TRBD2. CDR1 is SGHRS, CDR2 YFSETQ, per germline. This CDR3 contains 15 residues. V shed 2 bases, J shed 5 bases, and the junction held 4 bases outside the gene matches. CDR3 amino acids: CASSFSLAGDNEQFF. The CDR3 coding sequence is TGCGCCAGCAGCTTCAGTCTAGCGGGGGACAATGAGCAGTTCTTC.

The CDR3 sequence is CASSLVRGGGSGNTIYF. The CDR3 coding sequence is TGTGCCAGCAGCTTAGTACGGGGAGGTGGCTCTGGAAACACCATATATTTT. The J gene is TRBJ1-3, the V gene TRBV7-2, with unresolved D. V was pared by 1 base and J by 0 bases, with 13 bases between. The germline V gene has CDR1 SGHTA and CDR2 FQGNSA. The CDR3 totals 17 residues.

The rearrangement uses TRBV6-1 and TRBJ2-3; 7 nucleotides line up with TRBD1. J lost 0 bases, V lost 4 bases, and 13 bases had no gene match. This CDR3 has 18 residues. Per germline, CDR1 MNHNS and CDR2 SASEGT. The chain's CDR3 is CASSGGLTGKWSTDTQYF. The CDR3 coding sequence is TGTGCCAGCAGTGGGGGATTGACAGGGAAATGGAGCACAGATACGCAGTATTTT.

The chain employs TRBV4-3 and TRBJ2-7; TRBD2 is a possible D gene (6 bases). The CDR3 is 14 amino acids. V was shortened by 1 base and J by 5 bases, with 12 bases between the two germline ends. The V gene's germline CDR1 is LGHNA and CDR2 YSLEER. DNA of the CDR3: TGCGCCAGCAGCCAAGGAAGAGGGGAGGACGAGCAGTACTTC. Protein product: CASSQGRGEDEQYF.

V is TRBV5-6 and J is TRBJ1-1; D remains unclear. The ends were cut back, 0 bases at V and 7 bases at J, with 10 bases in the middle. There are 13 residues in the CDR3. The germline V gene has CDR1 SGHDT and CDR2 YYEEEE. The CDR3 nucleotides read TGTGCCAGCAGCTTGGGTCCGGGTATTGAAGCTTTCTTT. Its translation is CASSLGPGIEAFF.

This clone was observed a single time. The chain carries TRBV6-5 and TRBJ1-6; 7 nucleotides match TRBD1. J was trimmed by 7 bases and V by 5 bases; bases with no gene match: 8. In germline, CDR1 is MNHEY, CDR2 SVGAGI. The CDR3 contains 15 residues. CDR3 sequence: CASSPDRDGNSPLHF. CDR3 coding DNA: TGTGCCAGCAGTCCCGACAGGGATGGAAATTCACCCCTCCACTTT.

The V and J genes are TRBV19 and TRBJ1-1; perhaps TRBD1 as D (5 bases). The CDR3 runs 12 residues. Germline CDR1 and CDR2: LNHDA and SQIVND (reference sequence). Between the trimmed V and J ends, which lost 5 bases and 5 bases, there was a span of 9 bases. In DNA, the CDR3 is TGTGCCAGTAGTGAAGCAGGGACTGAAGCTTTCTTT. Translation: CASSEAGTEAFF.

V gene TRBV4-1 combines with J gene TRBJ1-2, with D possibly TRBD1 on 5 matching bases. The length of the CDR3 is 14 residues. Germline loops: CDR1 MGHRA, CDR2 YSYEKL. The V and J ends lost 0 bases and 4 bases respectively, with 9 bases between them. In DNA form, the CDR3 reads TGCGCCAGCAGCCAAGAGAGCGGGACCTATGGCTACACCTTC. Its protein product is CASSQESGTYGYTF.

The CDR3 spells CASTERPNEQFF. CDR3 nucleotides: TGTGCCAGCACTGAGCGCCCGAATGAGCAGTTCTTC. The genes are TRBV28 and TRBJ2-1, with D unclear. CDR1 MDHEN and CDR2 SYDVKM come from the germline V gene. This CDR3 has 12 residues. The ends were cut back, 7 bases at V and 7 bases at J, with 11 bases in the middle.

The V gene is TRBV19, the J gene TRBJ2-6, with D possibly being TRBD1 (6 bases). V lost 6 bases, J lost 2 bases, and 11 bases lay in between. The length of the CDR3 is 15 residues. The germline gives CDR1 LNHDA, CDR2 SQIVND (reference sequence). This chain's CDR3 is CASRTGGAGANVLTF. CDR3 sequence (DNA): TGTGCCAGTAGGACAGGTGGCGCTGGGGCCAACGTCCTGACTTTC. The variable domain in full, with the rest retrieved from reference TRBV19 and TRBJ2-6, is DGGITQSPKYLFRKEGQNVTLSCEQNLNHDAMYWYRQDPGQGLRLIYYSQIVNDFQKGDIAEGYSVSREKKESFPLTVTSAQKNPTAFYLCASRTGGAGANVLTFGAGSRLTVL.

The sample holds a few counts of this clone. The J gene is TRBJ1-6, the V gene TRBV9; D possibly corresponds to TRBD1 (5 bases). Trimming cost V 3 bases and J 9 bases, with 19 bases left between them. Germline CDR1 and CDR2: SGDLS and YYNGEE. This CDR3 is 16 amino acids long. The DNA of the CDR3 is TGTGCCAGCAGCGCCGGCGACAGCGGGTTTTCTTCACCCCTCCACTTT. As protein: CASSAGDSGFSSPLHF.

The rearrangement links TRBV18 to TRBJ2-1; 7 bases map to TRBD2. With 6 bases clipped from V and 5 bases from J, the junction kept 7 bases outside the gene matches. Germline CDR1 and CDR2: KGHSH and LQKENI. This CDR3 is built from 14 residues. The CDR3 protein is CASSLAALNNEQFF. CDR3 DNA: TGTGCCAGCTCGCTAGCGGCCTTAAACAATGAGCAGTTCTTC.

The gene calls are TRBV6-2 or TRBV6-3 and TRBJ2-1; 12 nucleotides match TRBD2. Per the germline V gene, CDR1 is MNHEY and CDR2 is SVGEGT. The CDR3 length is 15 residues. The junction had 3 bases not matched to a gene; V was cut back by 5 bases and J by 4 bases. CDR3 residues: CASSPTSGGYNEQFF. CDR3 in DNA: TGTGCCAGCAGTCCGACTAGCGGGGGATACAATGAGCAGTTCTTC.

V is TRBV5-1 and J is TRBJ2-1, with 9 positions matching TRBD2. Germline lookup yields CDR1 SGHRS and CDR2 YFSETQ. Losses at the gene ends were 0 bases for V and 5 bases for J; bases not matched to a gene: 0. The CDR3 covers 14 residues. CDR3 amino acids: CASSLGLADNEQFF. Here the CDR3 DNA reads TGCGCCAGCAGCTTGGGACTAGCGGACAATGAGCAGTTCTTC.

The chain is built from TRBV11-2 and TRBJ2-5, with a weak D call TRBD2 (6 bases). Trimming left V 1 base short and J 5 bases short, with 11 bases between. Germline loops: CDR1 SGHAT, CDR2 FQNNGV. The CDR3 sequence is 14 residues long. CDR3 amino acids: CASSLGGVRETQYF. The CDR3 DNA sequence: TGTGCCAGCAGCTTAGGGGGGGTTCGGGAGACCCAGTACTTC.

V is TRBV7-9 and J is TRBJ2-7, with TRBD2 matching over 7 bases. The CDR3 is made up of 18 amino acids. With 4 bases clipped from V and 6 bases from J, the junction kept 21 bases outside the gene matches. Germline CDR1 is SEHNR and CDR2 is FQNEAQ (reference sequence). The CDR3 here is CASSSDGRAGTINREQYF. CDR3 bases: TGTGCCAGCAGCTCAGACGGGCGGGCGGGGACTATCAACCGCGAGCAGTACTTC.

The chain uses TRBV28 and TRBJ2-1; D possibly corresponds to TRBD1 (6 bases). Trimming pared 7 bases from V and 5 bases from J, leaving 21 bases between. CDR3 length: 16 residues. Germline CDR1 is MDHEN and CDR2 is SYDVKM. The DNA of the CDR3 is TGTGCCAGCACAGGGGCAACGGGACACCCTAACAATGAGCAGTTCTTC. It yields the protein CASTGATGHPNNEQFF.

This clone was observed a single time. The V and J genes are TRBV19 and TRBJ2-7; TRBD1 agrees at 8 bases. This CDR3 spans 13 amino acids. Germline V gene sequence: CDR1 LNHDA, CDR2 SQIVND (reference sequence). After removal of 7 bases from V and 2 bases from J, the junction contained 4 bases not matched to a gene. In nucleotides, the CDR3 is TGTGCCAGTACAGAGACAGGGGCCTACGAGCAGTACTTC. Translated, it gives CASTETGAYEQYF.

This clone was picked up one time. The chain has TRBV2 and TRBJ2-7; TRBD2 is a possible D gene (6 bases). Germline lookup yields CDR1 SNHLY and CDR2 FYNNEI. Trimming pared 6 bases from V and 5 bases from J, leaving 26 bases between. The CDR3 contains 17 residues. CDR3 amino acids: CASRLAEVRRDSNEQYF. The CDR3 region has the DNA TGTGCCAGCAGATTGGCCGAGGTTAGGAGGGATAGCAACGAGCAGTACTTC.

The rearrangement joins TRBV9 to TRBJ2-3; D is unclear. The CDR3 consists of 15 residues. Germline assignment: CDR1 SGDLS and CDR2 YYNGEE. V was clipped by 0 bases and J by 0 bases, with 8 bases between them. The CDR3: CASSVGAFSTDTQYF. In DNA form, the CDR3 reads TGTGCCAGCAGCGTAGGGGCATTTAGCACAGATACGCAGTATTTT.

The J gene is TRBJ1-2, the V gene TRBV12-3 or TRBV12-4, with 8 bases lining up with TRBD1. Germline trimming cut 4 bases from V and 3 bases from J; bases unmatched to any gene: 1. This CDR3 region has 13 residues. Written as DNA, the CDR3 is TGTGCCAGCAGTTACAGGGGGGACTATGGCTACACCTTC. Translation: CASSYRGDYGYTF.